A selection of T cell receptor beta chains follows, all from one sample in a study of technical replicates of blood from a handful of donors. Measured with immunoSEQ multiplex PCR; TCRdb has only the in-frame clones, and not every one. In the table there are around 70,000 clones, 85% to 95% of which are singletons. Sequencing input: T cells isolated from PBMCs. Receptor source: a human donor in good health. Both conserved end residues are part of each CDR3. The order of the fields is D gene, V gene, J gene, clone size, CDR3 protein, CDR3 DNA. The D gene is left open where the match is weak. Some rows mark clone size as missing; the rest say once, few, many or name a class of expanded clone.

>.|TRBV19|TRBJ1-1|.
CASSIGSGDEAFF
TGTGCCAGTAGTATAGGATCAGGGGATGAAGCTTTCTTT
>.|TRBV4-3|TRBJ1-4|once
CASSSARVGEKLFF
TGCGCCAGCAGCTCCGCGAGGGTTGGTGAAAAACTGTTTTTT
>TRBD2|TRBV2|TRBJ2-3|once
CASSESRGSTDTQYF
TGTGCCAGCAGTGAATCGCGGGGGAGCACAGATACGCAGTATTTT
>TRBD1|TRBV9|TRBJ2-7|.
CASSVAGTGAYEQYF
TGTGCCAGCAGCGTAGCCGGGACAGGGGCCTACGAGCAGTACTTC
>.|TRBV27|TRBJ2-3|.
CASSRGENTQYF
TGTGCCAGCAGCAGGGGCGAGAATACGCAGTATTTT
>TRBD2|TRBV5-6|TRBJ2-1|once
CASSLRTSGHEQFF
TGTGCCAGCAGCTTGAGGACTAGCGGACATGAGCAGTTCTTC
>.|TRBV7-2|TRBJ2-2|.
CASTQRVGELFF
TGTGCCAGCACTCAGAGGGTCGGGGAGCTGTTTTTT
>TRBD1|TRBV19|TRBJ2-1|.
CASNTDRGVNEQFF
TGTGCCAGTAATACGGACAGGGGCGTCAATGAGCAGTTCTTC
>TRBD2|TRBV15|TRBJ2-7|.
CATSGGTSAFHEQYF
TGTGCCACCAGCGGAGGGACTAGCGCTTTCCACGAGCAGTACTTC
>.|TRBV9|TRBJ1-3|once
CASSVDGTRTDTIYF
TGTGCCAGCAGCGTAGACGGCACGCGGACAGACACCATATATTTT
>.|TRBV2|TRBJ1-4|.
CASLDITLLTVEKLFF
TGTGCCAGCCTGGACATTACTTTACTGACGGTTGAAAAACTGTTTTTT
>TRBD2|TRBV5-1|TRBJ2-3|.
CASSLEGTSGKSVDTQYF
TGCGCCAGCAGCTTGGAGGGGACTAGCGGGAAGTCCGTCGATACGCAGTATTTT
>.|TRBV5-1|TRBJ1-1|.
CASSPLRSGAFF
TGCGCCAGCAGCCCTCTTAGATCCGGAGCTTTCTTT
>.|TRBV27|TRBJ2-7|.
CASRSRQITYEQYF
TGTGCCAGCCGTTCCCGACAGATAACATACGAGCAGTACTTC
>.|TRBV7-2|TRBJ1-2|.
CASREERWGYTF
TGTGCCAGTAGGGAGGAGAGATGGGGCTACACCTTC
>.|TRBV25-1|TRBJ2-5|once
CASSDARSQETQYF
TGTGCCAGCAGTGACGCCAGGTCCCAAGAGACCCAGTACTTC
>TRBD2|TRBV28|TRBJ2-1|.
CASSPISGRQADEQFF
TGTGCCAGCAGTCCCATTAGCGGGAGACAGGCTGATGAGCAGTTCTTC
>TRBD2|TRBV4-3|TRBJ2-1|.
CASSRQIGTSGGVNEQFF
TGCGCCAGCAGCCGTCAAATTGGGACTAGCGGGGGAGTTAATGAGCAGTTCTTC
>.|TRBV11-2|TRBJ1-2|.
CASSLVAASGYGYTF
TGTGCCAGCAGCTTAGTAGCGGCTAGCGGCTATGGCTACACCTTC
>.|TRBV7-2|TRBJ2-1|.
CASSLDPSGQLFF
TGTGCCAGCAGCTTAGATCCTTCGGGACAACTGTTCTTC
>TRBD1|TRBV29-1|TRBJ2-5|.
CSVEYRGEETQYF
TGCAGCGTGGAGTACAGGGGTGAAGAGACCCAGTACTTC
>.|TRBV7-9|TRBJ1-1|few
CASSITEAFF
TGTGCCAGCAGTATCACTGAAGCTTTCTTT
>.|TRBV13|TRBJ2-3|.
CASSSGQLNTDTQYF
TGTGCCAGCAGCTCAGGACAGTTAAACACAGATACGCAGTATTTT
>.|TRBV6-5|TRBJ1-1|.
CASSPPGMGEAFF
TGTGCCAGCAGCCCCCCAGGGATGGGTGAAGCTTTCTTT
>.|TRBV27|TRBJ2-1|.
CASSTISGTYNEQFF
TGTGCCAGCAGTACAATTAGCGGTACCTACAATGAGCAGTTCTTC
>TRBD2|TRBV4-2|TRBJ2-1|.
CASSLNGGGDYNEQFF
TGTGCCAGCAGCCTAAATGGGGGAGGGGATTACAATGAGCAGTTCTTC
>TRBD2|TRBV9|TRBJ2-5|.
CASSAQSSGSWETQYF
TGTGCCAGCAGCGCCCAATCGAGCGGGAGCTGGGAGACCCAGTACTTC
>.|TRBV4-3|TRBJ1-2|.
CASSQAFGGRSGYGYTF
TGCGCCAGCAGCCAAGCTTTCGGGGGGCGCTCCGGCTATGGCTACACCTTC
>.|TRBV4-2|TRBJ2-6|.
CASSLGDSGANVLTF
TGTGCCAGCAGCCTCGGGGATTCTGGGGCCAACGTCCTGACTTTC
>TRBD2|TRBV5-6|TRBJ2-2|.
CASSLRLAGAGGELFF
TGTGCCAGCAGCTTGAGACTAGCGGGAGCTGGCGGGGAGCTGTTTTTT
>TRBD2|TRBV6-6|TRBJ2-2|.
CASSYWAGDGGELFF
TGTGCCAGCAGTTACTGGGCGGGAGATGGCGGGGAGCTGTTTTTT
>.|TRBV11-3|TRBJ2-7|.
CASSLVGRGSYEQYF
TGTGCCAGCAGCTTAGTAGGCAGGGGCTCCTACGAGCAGTACTTC
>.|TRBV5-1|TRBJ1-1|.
CASSLGSGLEAFF
TGCGCCAGCAGCTTGGGTTCGGGTCTTGAAGCTTTCTTT
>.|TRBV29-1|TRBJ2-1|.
CSVLPDSNEQFF
TGCAGCGTCCTTCCTGACTCAAATGAGCAGTTCTTC
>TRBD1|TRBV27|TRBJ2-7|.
CASSVTGGLFYEQYF
TGTGCCAGCAGTGTAACAGGGGGCCTTTTCTACGAGCAGTACTTC
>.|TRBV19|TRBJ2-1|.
CASSSVLEQFF
TGTGCCAGTAGTAGCGTTTTGGAGCAGTTCTTC
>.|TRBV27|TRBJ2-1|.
CASSLSRGGNEQFF
TGTGCCAGCAGTCTAAGTCGGGGTGGGAATGAGCAGTTCTTC
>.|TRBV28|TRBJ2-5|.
CASSLKGTPRETQYF
TGTGCCAGCAGTTTAAAAGGGACTCCGCGAGAGACCCAGTACTTC
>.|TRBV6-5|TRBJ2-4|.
CASSYPRGAKNIQYF
TGTGCCAGCAGTTACCCGCGCGGGGCCAAAAACATTCAGTACTTC
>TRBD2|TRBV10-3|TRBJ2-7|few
CAISALAGSYEQYF
TGTGCCATCAGTGCCCTAGCGGGATCTTACGAGCAGTACTTC